These 26 T cell receptor beta chains were all obtained from the same sample, sequenced in a study of blood T cell repertoires in COVID-19. Here immunoSEQ multiplex PCR was the method, and the copy in TCRdb shows in-frame clones only, minus some. This table has some 150,000 clones, about 83% appearing once. Sequencing was carried out using peripheral blood. Receptor source: a woman between 50 and 59 years old with active or convalescent COVID-19.

The genes are TRBV28 and TRBJ1-3, with a weak D call TRBD1 (6 bases). This CDR3 has 14 residues. The germline CDR1 and CDR2 sequences are MDHEN and SYDVKM. V shed 5 bases and J shed 2 bases, with 10 bases lying between them. CDR3 protein: CASSTPGAGNTIYF. The CDR3 region has the DNA TGTGCCAGCAGTACGCCAGGGGCTGGAAACACCATATATTTT. The variable domain in full, completed from reference TRBV28 and TRBJ1-3, reads DVKVTQSSRYLVKRTGEKVFLECVQDMDHENMFWYRQDPGLGLRLIYFSYDVKMKEKGDIPEGYSVSREKKERFSLILESASTNQTSMYLCASSTPGAGNTIYFGEGSWLTVV.

The chain couples TRBV5-1 to TRBJ1-2; 7 bases map to TRBD1. CDR1 SGHRS and CDR2 YFSETQ come from the germline V gene. The CDR3 has 13 residues. V gave up 0 bases and J gave up 4 bases; unmatched junction bases: 0. The CDR3: CASSLGTGYGYTF. CDR3 coding DNA: TGCGCCAGCAGCTTGGGGACAGGCTATGGCTACACCTTC.

This clone was seen once. The V and J genes are TRBV25-1 and TRBJ1-1, with a possible D match to TRBD1 (5 bases). Trimming took off 4 bases at V and 4 bases at J, with 16 bases between the two ends. CDR1 and CDR2 from the germline V gene are MGHDK and SYGVNS. CDR3 length: 15 residues. The CDR3 here is CASSGKTQGPTEAFF. CDR3 sequence (DNA): TGTGCCAGCAGTGGGAAAACCCAGGGTCCCACTGAAGCTTTCTTT.

The chain employs TRBV19 and TRBJ2-1; 10 bases agree with TRBD2. Germline V gene data show CDR1 as LNHDA and CDR2 as SQIVND (reference sequence). The CDR3 extends over 14 amino acids. Germline trimming cut 7 bases from V and 6 bases from J; bases unmatched to any gene: 6. The CDR3 protein is CASNLAGDSNEQFF. The CDR3, as DNA: TGTGCCAGTAATCTAGCGGGAGACTCCAATGAGCAGTTCTTC.

This clone appeared a few times. The chain employs TRBV18 and TRBJ2-2, with 9 bases matching TRBD2. In germline, CDR1 is KGHSH, CDR2 LQKENI. Germline trimming cut 3 bases from V and 1 base from J; bases unmatched to any gene: 3. The CDR3 totals 16 residues. The CDR3 region has the DNA TGTGCCAGCTCACCGGATAGCGGGAGGAACACCGGGGAGCTGTTTTTT. This translates into CASSPDSGRNTGELFF.

The V call is TRBV5-1, the J call TRBJ2-1; 9 bases line up with TRBD2. This CDR3 has 14 residues. Germline V gene data show CDR1 as SGHRS and CDR2 as YFSETQ. V was clipped by 1 base and J by 8 bases; unmatched bases: 4. The CDR3 region has the DNA TGCGCCAGCAGCTTGAGTGCGGGAGGGGATGAGCAGTTCTTC. It encodes CASSLSAGGDEQFF.

The J gene is TRBJ2-3, the V gene TRBV7-9; no clear D gene. In germline, CDR1 is SEHNR, CDR2 FQNEAQ (reference sequence). This CDR3 is 14 amino acids long. The V end was cut by 5 bases, the J end by 6 bases, with 15 bases between. CDR3 nucleotides: TGTGCCAGCAGCCCTCCCCTGGGCCCGGATACGCAGTATTTT. Translation: CASSPPLGPDTQYF.

This clone was seen once. The chain carries TRBV3-1 (or the pseudogene TRBV3-2) and TRBJ2-1; no reliable D call. Trimming pared 3 bases from V and 5 bases from J, leaving 11 bases between. CDR1 and CDR2 from the germline V gene are LGHDT and YNNKEL (reference sequence). The CDR3 is made up of 14 amino acids. CDR3 sequence (DNA): TGTGCCAGCAGCCACCGGGTGTGGGACAATGAGCAGTTCTTC. This gives the protein CASSHRVWDNEQFF.

The chain carries TRBV6-6 and TRBJ2-7, with D possibly being TRBD1 (5 bases). The germline CDR1 and CDR2 sequences are MNHNY and SVGAGI (reference sequence). The CDR3 runs 15 residues. V was shortened by 5 bases and J by 5 bases, with 19 bases between the two germline ends. CDR3: CASSQAGNSGNEQYF. CDR3 coding DNA: TGTGCCAGCAGTCAGGCAGGGAATTCAGGTAACGAGCAGTACTTC.

The gene calls are TRBV14 and TRBJ2-7; TRBD1 agrees at 7 bases. V gave up 4 bases and J gave up 5 bases; unmatched junction bases: 8. Germline CDR1 SGHDN, CDR2 FVKESK. This CDR3 contains 14 residues. For the CDR3, the DNA is TGTGCCAGCAGCCGACAGATGGGACAGAACGAGCAGTACTTC. This sequence encodes CASSRQMGQNEQYF.

The chain is built from TRBV6-5 and TRBJ2-1; maybe TRBD2 (5 bases). The CDR3 is made up of 15 amino acids. Trimming left V 2 bases short and J 5 bases short, with 13 bases between. Germline V gives CDR1 MNHEY, CDR2 SVGAGI. CDR3 protein: CASSYDRRADNEQFF. DNA of the CDR3: TGTGCCAGCAGTTACGACCGGCGGGCAGACAATGAGCAGTTCTTC.

V and J are TRBV27 and TRBJ1-1, with a tentative D call TRBD1 (5 bases). The CDR3 has 13 amino acids. Germline V gene sequence: CDR1 MNHEY, CDR2 SMNVEV (reference sequence). Deletions cut 6 bases from V and 4 bases from J, with 12 bases between. In DNA form, the CDR3 reads TGTGCCAGCAGGGCAACAGGATCCACTGAAGCTTTCTTT. This translates into CASRATGSTEAFF.

The chain joins TRBV18 to TRBJ2-5; D not resolved. Between the trimmed V and J ends, which lost 2 bases and 0 bases, there was a span of 4 bases. Per germline, CDR1 KGHSH and CDR2 LQKENI. The CDR3 spans 13 residues. CDR3 sequence: CASSPGYQETQYF. In DNA form, the CDR3 reads TGTGCCAGCTCACCAGGCTACCAAGAGACCCAGTACTTC. Drawing the rest from reference TRBV18 and TRBJ2-5, the complete variable domain is NAGVMQNPRHLVRRRGQEARLRCSPMKGHSHVYWYRQLPEEGLKFMVYLQKENIIDESGMPKERFSAEFPKEGPSILRIQQVVRGDSAAYFCASSPGYQETQYFGPGTRLLVL.

The gene calls are TRBV6-5 and TRBJ1-2; D might be TRBD1 (6 bases). CDR3 length equals 13 residues. CDR1 is MNHEY and CDR2 is SVGAGI in the germline V gene. Between the trimmed V and J ends, which lost 4 bases and 10 bases, there was a span of 16 bases. In nucleotides, the CDR3 is TGTGCCAGCAGTTCCGACAGGTGTTGCGACTACACCTTC. This gives the protein CASSSDRCCDYTF.

The V gene is TRBV27, the J gene TRBJ1-2; D may be TRBD1 (5 bases). V was clipped by 6 bases and J by 5 bases, with 13 bases between them. The CDR3 extends over 13 amino acids. Germline V gives CDR1 MNHEY, CDR2 SMNVEV (reference sequence). CDR3 bases: TGTGCCAGCAGATACAGGTCCGGGTATGGCTACACCTTC. Translation: CASRYRSGYGYTF.

The chain has TRBV24-1 and TRBJ2-2, with D possibly being TRBD2 (6 bases). V gave up 3 bases and J gave up 0 bases, with 10 bases separating them. This CDR3 contains 16 residues. Germline loops: CDR1 KGHDR, CDR2 SFDVKD. CDR3 bases: TGTGCCACCAGTGATACCGGGACTGCGAACACCGGGGAGCTGTTTTTT. The encoded protein is CATSDTGTANTGELFF.

The J gene is TRBJ2-7, the V gene TRBV27; no definite D call. Germline assignment: CDR1 MNHEY and CDR2 SMNVEV (reference sequence). The CDR3 totals 14 residues. V gave up 6 bases and J gave up 0 bases, with 12 bases separating them. CDR3: CASSPGRSSYEQYF. As DNA, the CDR3 is TGTGCCAGCAGCCCCGGTCGGAGCTCCTACGAGCAGTACTTC.

The chain recombines TRBV28 with TRBJ2-7, with D possibly TRBD2 on 6 matching bases. Germline CDR1 and CDR2: MDHEN and SYDVKM. The CDR3 spans 15 residues. V dropped 5 bases and J dropped 3 bases, with 17 bases sitting between them. The CDR3 DNA is TGTGCCAGCAGTCAACCCGGGAGATTAAACTACGAGCAGTACTTC. The encoded protein is CASSQPGRLNYEQYF.

The rearrangement joins TRBV12-3 or TRBV12-4 to TRBJ1-4; D ambiguous. The CDR3 spans 13 residues. Trimming removed 7 bases from V and 8 bases from J, with 14 bases in between. CDR3 DNA sequence: TGTGCCAGCACGCGAGGTGTGCGAGAAAAACTGTTTTTT. Amino acids: CASTRGVREKLFF.

The rearrangement uses TRBV25-1 and TRBJ2-3, with a possible D match to TRBD1 (5 bases). Germline CDR1 reads MGHDK; CDR2 reads SYGVNS. The CDR3 runs to 15 residues. V was cut by 2 bases and J by 6 bases, with 15 bases left in between. In DNA form, the CDR3 reads TGTGCCAGCAGTGAACGTCCAGGGCGTTGGGATACGCAGTATTTT. Residues: CASSERPGRWDTQYF.

This clone was found once. The rearrangement uses TRBV7-8 and TRBJ1-3; TRBD1 might be the D (6 bases). CDR1 SGHVS and CDR2 FQNEAQ come from the germline V gene. V lost 5 bases and J 4 bases, leaving 15 bases between the germline ends. The CDR3 runs to 15 residues. CDR3 amino acids: CASSAVGQLGNTIYF. CDR3 nucleotide sequence: TGTGCCAGCAGCGCCGTCGGACAGCTCGGAAACACCATATATTTT.

CDR3 coding DNA: TGTGCCAGCAGCCAGCCCAGGGTGGGTGGCACTGAAGCTTTCTTT. This sequence encodes CASSQPRVGGTEAFF. V is TRBV3-1 (or the pseudogene TRBV3-2) and J is TRBJ1-1; TRBD1 is a possible D gene (5 bases). Germline loops: CDR1 LGHDT, CDR2 YNNKEL (reference sequence). The CDR3 contains 15 residues. V gave up 3 bases and J gave up 4 bases, with 15 bases separating them.

The J gene is TRBJ1-4, the V gene TRBV30; 7 bases line up with TRBD1. V was pared by 1 base and J by 8 bases, with 7 bases of the junction left unmatched. The CDR3 is made up of 14 amino acids. Germline CDR1 reads GTSNPN; CDR2 reads SVGIG (reference sequence). The CDR3 spells CAWSGQGTGEKLFF. The CDR3 region has the DNA TGTGCCTGGAGTGGACAGGGAACGGGCGAAAAACTGTTTTTT.

V usage is TRBV6-5 and J usage is TRBJ2-1, with D perhaps TRBD1 (5 bases). From germline, CDR1 is MNHEY and CDR2 SVGAGI. This CDR3 region has 11 residues. Trimming took 2 bases from V and 12 from J, leaving 8 bases between them. The CDR3 DNA reads TGTGCCAGCAGTTACGGAACAGGGCAGTTCTTC. Translation gives CASSYGTGQFF.

The count of this clone is one. The genes are TRBV19 and TRBJ2-1; tentatively, D is TRBD1 (6 bases). The ends were cut back, 9 bases at V and 5 bases at J, with 11 bases in the middle. This CDR3 comprises 12 residues. Looked up from germline, CDR1 is LNHDA and CDR2 is SQIVND (reference sequence). CDR3 DNA: TGTGCCAGAGTACACAGGGACAATGAGCAGTTCTTC. This translates into CARVHRDNEQFF.

This chain uses TRBV5-1 with TRBJ1-5; perhaps TRBD1 as D (6 bases). The CDR3 contains 15 residues. The ends were cut back, 5 bases at V and 5 bases at J, with 17 bases in the middle. In germline, CDR1 is SGHRS, CDR2 YFSETQ. CDR3 DNA: TGCGCCAGCAGTTCGACGGGGGGCGACCATCAGCCCCAGCATTTT. This translates into CASSSTGGDHQPQHF.